By frequency in the sample, the clone carrying this TCR beta chain is medium-sized (0.01 to 0.1%). TRB was amplified from around 230-520 ng of blood genomic DNA. BIOMED2 TRB-A/B primer pools were used in multiplex TRB PCR. TCRdb re-called the multiplex PCR reads with MiXCR, one entry per CDR3 protein. The sample includes 14,000 or so distinct CDR3 sequences, approximately 28% of them seen just once. The data derive from a study of T and B cells in COVID-19 patients. At the level of the study: Recovered patients mostly had mild to moderate COVID-19 managed as outpatients.

This receptor was obtained from a human donor who had recovered from COVID-19. Sequencing was performed on blood.

The CDR3 DNA follows: TGTGCCAGTAGTATCTTGACAGGGGTTGGGTATAATTCACCCCTCCACTTT. Protein product: CASSILTGVGYNSPLHF. The V gene is TRBV19, the J gene TRBJ1-6, with 8 bases lining up with TRBD1. The trim removed 3 bases at V and 4 bases at J, leaving 8 bases unmatched. The CDR3 sequence is 17 residues long. The germline V gene encodes CDR1 LNHDA and CDR2 SQIVND (reference sequence).